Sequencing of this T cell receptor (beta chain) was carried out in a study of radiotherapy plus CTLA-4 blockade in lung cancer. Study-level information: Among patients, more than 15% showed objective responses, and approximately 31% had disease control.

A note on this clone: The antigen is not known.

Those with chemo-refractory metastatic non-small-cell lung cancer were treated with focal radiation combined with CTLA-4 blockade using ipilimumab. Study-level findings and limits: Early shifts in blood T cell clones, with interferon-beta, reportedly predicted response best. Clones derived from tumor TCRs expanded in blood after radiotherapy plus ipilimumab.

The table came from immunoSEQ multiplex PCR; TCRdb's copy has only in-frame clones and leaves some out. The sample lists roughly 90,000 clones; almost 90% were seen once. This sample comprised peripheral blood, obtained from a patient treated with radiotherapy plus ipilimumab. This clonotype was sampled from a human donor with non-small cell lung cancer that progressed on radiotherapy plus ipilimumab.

The CDR3 region has the DNA TGTGCCAGCAGCTTGGTTAGGGGGGGCTACACCTTC. Its protein product is CASSLVRGGYTF. The chain combines TRBV5-8 with TRBJ1-2; a weak D match, TRBD1 (6 bases). The CDR3 loop spans 12 amino acids. Trimming shortened V by 0 bases and J by 8 bases, and 8 bases separated the two germline ends. The germline gives CDR1 SGHTS, CDR2 YDEGEE.